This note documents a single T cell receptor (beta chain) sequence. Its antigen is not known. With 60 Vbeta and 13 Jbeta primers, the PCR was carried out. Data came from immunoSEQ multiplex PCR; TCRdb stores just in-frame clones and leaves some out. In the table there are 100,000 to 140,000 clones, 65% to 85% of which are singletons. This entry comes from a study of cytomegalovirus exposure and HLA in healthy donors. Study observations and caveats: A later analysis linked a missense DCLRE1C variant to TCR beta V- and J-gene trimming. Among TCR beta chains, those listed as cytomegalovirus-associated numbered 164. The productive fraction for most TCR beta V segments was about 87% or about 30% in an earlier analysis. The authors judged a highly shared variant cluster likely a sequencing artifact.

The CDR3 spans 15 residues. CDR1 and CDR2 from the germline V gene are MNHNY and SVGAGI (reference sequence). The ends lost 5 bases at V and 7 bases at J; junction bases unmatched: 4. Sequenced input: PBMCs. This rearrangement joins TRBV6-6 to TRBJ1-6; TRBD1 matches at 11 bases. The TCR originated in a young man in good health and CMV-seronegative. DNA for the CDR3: TGTGCCAGCAGTGGGGGACAGGGGGACAATTCACCCCTCCACTTT. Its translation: CASSGGQGDNSPLHF.